The sequence of this T cell receptor beta chain was determined in a study of cytomegalovirus exposure and HLA in healthy donors. On the study more broadly: The 100 million to 140 million unique TCR beta sequences, from roughly 170 million T cells, were found by an earlier analysis. General study results and limits: Researchers counted over 150 TCR beta chains as cytomegalovirus-associated.

Regarding this clone: Its antigen is undetermined.

Trimming pared 11 bases from V and 0 bases from J, leaving 20 bases between. The CDR3 is 16 residues long. Germline CDR1 ENHRY, CDR2 SYGVKD. The PCR contained 60 Vbeta and 13 Jbeta primers. The protocol was immunoSEQ multiplex PCR, while the TCRdb copy is restricted to in-frame clones and leaves out a portion. The sample holds some 200,000 clones; less than 85% are singletons and the top ten take 0.2% to 0.25%. Material: PBMCs. This clonotype originated in a girl aged 2 to 9 in good health and CMV-seronegative. The V call is TRBV10-3, the J call TRBJ1-3; D may be TRBD1 (6 bases). CDR3: CASTGSQLLSGNTIYF. The CDR3 DNA reads TGTGCCTCAACAGGGTCCCAACTCCTCTCTGGAAACACCATATATTTT.